Below, 20 T cell receptor beta chains from the same sample are listed, as sequenced in a study of T cells in Graves' hyperthyroidism and ophthalmopathy. RNA transcripts were the template for amplifying TCR beta CDR3 regions. TCR CDR3 regions were first amplified by RT-PCR with HTBI primers. Via MiXCR, TCRdb re-called the multiplex PCR reads, giving one row per CDR3 protein. The top ten hold roughly a fifth of the sample, which has roughly 170,000 distinct CDR3 sequences, over 8% seen once. The sample consisted of blood. All receptors derive from a woman under 30 with Graves' hyperthyroidism that later progressed to Graves' ophthalmopathy.

This clonotype was detected ten times or more. This chain joins TRBV20-1 and TRBJ1-1; D ambiguous. Germline-derived CDR1 and CDR2 are DFQATT and SNEGSKA (reference sequence). V gave up 3 bases and J gave up 4 bases, with 6 bases separating them. The CDR3 runs to 11 residues. Written as DNA, the CDR3 is TGCAGTGCTAGCTGGGTCACTGAAGCTTTCTTT. Translated, it gives CSASWVTEAFF.

This clonotype was observed a handful of times. V gene TRBV24-1 combines with J gene TRBJ2-2; D may be TRBD2 (5 bases). Germline loops: CDR1 KGHDR, CDR2 SFDVKD. There are 13 residues in the CDR3. V lost 9 bases, J lost 1 base, and 8 bases lay in between. As DNA, the CDR3 is TGTGCCACCGAGGGCTTGAACACCGGGGAGCTGTTTTTT. Translating it yields CATEGLNTGELFF.

This clonotype was seen ten or more times. The chain links TRBV20-1 to TRBJ2-7; D perhaps matches TRBD2 (6 bases). V lost 2 bases and J lost 0, with 17 bases in between. This CDR3 contains 16 residues. Germline V lookup: CDR1 DFQATT, CDR2 SNEGSKA (reference sequence). The CDR3 spells CSARFFATGDSYEQYF. In nucleotides, the CDR3 is TGCAGTGCTAGATTTTTCGCCACGGGGGACTCCTACGAGCAGTACTTC.

This clonotype was seen at least ten times. The chain couples TRBV6-1 to TRBJ2-5, with TRBD2 matching over 7 bases. V lost 3 bases to trimming and J lost 4 bases; unmatched junction nucleotides: 14. The CDR3 has 17 amino acids. Germline V lookup: CDR1 MNHNS, CDR2 SASEGT. The CDR3 sequence: CASSERYVGPSGETQYF. Written as DNA, the CDR3 is TGTGCCAGCAGTGAGCGTTACGTTGGACCTAGCGGAGAGACCCAGTACTTC.

This clonotype was seen repeatedly, ten times or more. V usage is TRBV6-5 and J usage is TRBJ1-1; D is ambiguous. CDR3 length: 15 residues. The germline V gene encodes CDR1 MNHEY and CDR2 SVGAGI. V lost 0 bases to trimming and J lost 4 bases, with 12 bases between them. CDR3 sequence (DNA): TGTGCCAGCAGTTACTCGAGTTCGTGGGGCACTGAAGCTTTCTTT. Translating it yields CASSYSSSWGTEAFF.

This clonotype has at least ten counts. This rearrangement joins TRBV6-1 to TRBJ2-7, with 9 bases identical to TRBD1. This CDR3 is 13 amino acids long. From germline, CDR1 is MNHNS and CDR2 SASEGT. Germline trimming cut 5 bases from V and 3 bases from J; bases unmatched to any gene: 2. CDR3 amino acids: CASSKDRGYEQYF. CDR3 bases: TGTGCCAGCAGTAAGGACAGGGGCTACGAGCAGTACTTC.

On this clonotype: This may be a read error, as it is one base from a much larger clone. In this CDR3 the conserved last residue, phenylalanine or tryptophan, is missing, so a read error is likely. This chain uses TRBV5-4 with TRBJ1-1; no definite D call. Trimming took 4 bases from V and 1 from J, leaving 8 bases between them. The germline V gene encodes CDR1 SGHNT and CDR2 YYREEE (reference sequence). The length of the CDR3 is 13 residues. CDR3 region: CASSVKGNTEAFL. CDR3 bases: TGTGCCAGCAGCGTGAAGGGGAACACTGAAGCTTTCCTT.

The sample holds many counts of this clonotype. The chain carries TRBV20-1 and TRBJ1-2; 10 nucleotides align to TRBD1. The CDR3 extends over 14 amino acids. The junction had 7 bases not matched to a gene; V was cut back by 3 bases and J by 6 bases. CDR1 and CDR2 (germline): DFQATT, SNEGSKA (reference sequence). CDR3 loop: CSARTGGELDGYTF. The CDR3 nucleotides are TGCAGTGCTAGGACAGGGGGCGAGTTGGATGGCTACACCTTC.

This clonotype appeared a single time. The chain uses TRBV2 and TRBJ2-1, with D tentatively TRBD2 (5 bases). The CDR3 extends over 13 amino acids. Germline assignment: CDR1 SNHLY and CDR2 FYNNEI. Trimming took off 6 bases at V and 7 bases at J, with 13 bases between the two ends. The CDR3 bases are TGTGCCAGCAGAGCGAGGGCCGTAAATGAGCAGTTCTTC. Its protein product is CASRARAVNEQFF.

This clonotype was detected ten times or more. The chain joins TRBV14 to TRBJ2-7; TRBD1 matches 9 bases. CDR1 and CDR2 from the germline V gene are SGHDN and FVKESK. The trim removed 0 bases at V and 6 bases at J, leaving 15 bases unmatched. The CDR3 extends over 18 amino acids. The CDR3 loop reads CASSQENLVGTGNAEQYF. The CDR3 DNA sequence: TGTGCCAGCAGCCAAGAGAACCTAGTCGGGACAGGGAACGCCGAGCAGTACTTC.

This chain links TRBV7-9 with TRBJ1-3, with D hard to call. The V gene lost 6 bases and the J gene lost 11 bases, with 8 bases spanning the gap. In germline, CDR1 is SEHNR, CDR2 FQNEAQ (reference sequence). This CDR3 comprises 10 residues. The CDR3, as DNA: TGTGCCAGCAGTCGTGGGTCCATATATTTT. Amino acid sequence: CASSRGSIYF.

In this sample, this clonotype turned up many times. The chain links TRBV11-2 to TRBJ2-7, with 9 positions matching TRBD2. In germline, CDR1 is SGHAT, CDR2 FQNNGV. This CDR3 is built from 15 residues. Losses at the gene ends were 4 bases for V and 5 bases for J; bases not matched to a gene: 9. Here the CDR3 reads CASSSPRGRAHEQYF. As DNA, the CDR3 is TGTGCCAGCAGCTCCCCCCGCGGGAGGGCCCACGAGCAGTACTTC.

This clonotype was detected many times. The chain links TRBV7-2 to TRBJ2-7, with 7 bases aligning to TRBD2. The trim removed 8 bases at V and 2 bases at J, leaving 9 bases unmatched. The CDR3 is made up of 14 amino acids. Germline V gives CDR1 SGHTA, CDR2 FQGNSA. Here the CDR3 reads CASSGGGLTYEQYF. CDR3 coding DNA: TGTGCCAGCTCCGGGGGAGGGTTGACCTACGAGCAGTACTTC. The full variable domain, rest sourced from reference TRBV7-2 and TRBJ2-7, is GAGVSQSPSNKVTEKGKDVELRCDPISGHTALYWYRQSLGQGLEFLIYFQGNSAPDKSGLPSDRFSAERTGGSVSTLTIQRTQQEDSAVYLCASSGGGLTYEQYFGPGTRLTVT.

This clonotype was counted at least ten times. The chain employs TRBV14 and TRBJ2-7; 8 positions agree with TRBD2. Germline V CDR1 and CDR2: SGHDN, FVKESK. V dropped 4 bases and J dropped 7; count of bases not matched to a gene: 6. The CDR3 spans 13 residues. The CDR3 sequence: CASSRRPGGEQYF. DNA of the CDR3: TGTGCCAGCAGCCGAAGACCGGGGGGGGAGCAGTACTTC.

Concerning this clonotype itself: A much larger clone is a single base away; this may be a read error. This chain connects TRBV6-1 to TRBJ1-6; D is possibly TRBD1 (5 bases). Germline CDR1 reads MNHNS; CDR2 reads SASEGT. CDR3 length: 16 residues. The CDR3, as DNA: TGTACCAGCAGTGAAGCCGGGTCTAGGGGAAATTCACCCCTCCACTTT. Amino acids: CTSSEAGSRGNSPLHF.

This clonotype was seen at least ten times. The chain recombines TRBV28 with TRBJ2-7; tentatively, D is TRBD1 (6 bases). This CDR3 region has 11 residues. V lost 4 bases, J lost 7 bases, and 8 bases lay in between. In germline, CDR1 is MDHEN, CDR2 SYDVKM. This CDR3 is CASSSGTEQYF. The CDR3 nucleotides read TGTGCCAGCAGTTCAGGGACAGAGCAGTACTTC. Full variable domain (rest looked up from reference TRBV28 and TRBJ2-7): DVKVTQSSRYLVKRTGEKVFLECVQDMDHENMFWYRQDPGLGLRLIYFSYDVKMKEKGDIPEGYSVSREKKERFSLILESASTNQTSMYLCASSSGTEQYFGPGTRLTVT.

Ten or more counts support this clonotype. The rearrangement joins TRBV19 to TRBJ2-1; 11 nucleotides align to TRBD2. CDR3 length: 16 amino acids. Germline values: CDR1 LNHDA, CDR2 SQIVND (reference sequence). V shed 8 bases, J shed 6 bases, and the junction held 12 bases outside the gene matches. In nucleotides, the CDR3 is TGTGCCAGTCGGCCGTCTAGCGGGAGGATAAGCAATGAGCAGTTCTTC. It specifies CASRPSSGRISNEQFF.

V is TRBV9 and J is TRBJ2-1; 7 bases agree with TRBD2. CDR1 is SGDLS and CDR2 is YYNGEE in the germline V gene. The CDR3 sequence is 14 residues long. After removal of 4 bases from V and 5 bases from J, the junction contained 6 bases not matched to a gene. CDR3 region: CASSPWGGHNEQFF. The DNA of the CDR3 is TGTGCCAGCAGCCCTTGGGGGGGACACAATGAGCAGTTCTTC.

This clonotype was counted ten times or more. This chain connects TRBV30 to TRBJ1-6; D ambiguous. Germline V CDR1 and CDR2: GTSNPN, SVGIG (reference sequence). With 2 bases removed from V and 8 bases from J, the gap between germline ends came to 13 bases. This CDR3 has 14 amino acids. This CDR3 is CAWSRSGGDSPLHF. The CDR3 DNA sequence: TGTGCCTGGAGTAGGTCGGGAGGTGATTCACCCCTCCACTTT.

As concerns this clonotype: A read error is possible here, since a much larger clone lies one base away. This is likely a read error, given that the CDR3 carries no conserved phenylalanine or tryptophan at its end. The CDR3 protein is CASSLPSTEAFL. Written as DNA, the CDR3 is TGCGCCAGCAGCTTACCGAGTACTGAAGCTTTCCTT. The V and J genes are TRBV5-1 and TRBJ1-1; D uncertain. The CDR3 contains 12 residues. The V end lost 2 bases, the J end lost 5 bases, and 7 bases lay between the germline ends. The germline V gene encodes CDR1 SGHRS and CDR2 YFSETQ.